Below, 25 T cell receptor beta chains from the same sample are listed, as sequenced in a study of blood T cell repertoires in COVID-19. Repertoires were generated with immunoSEQ multiplex PCR, while TCRdb's copy carries only in-frame clones and drops some. Counted here are 210,000 or so clones, around 84% occurring once; the ten biggest clones make up around 19%. Sequenced sample: peripheral blood. The receptors come from a human donor in a cohort sampled during active COVID-19.

The V call is TRBV6-5, the J call TRBJ1-6; 11 nucleotides align to TRBD1. This CDR3 spans 14 amino acids. V lost 5 bases to trimming and J lost 10 bases; unmatched junction nucleotides: 4. The germline gives CDR1 MNHEY, CDR2 SVGAGI. CDR3 nucleotide sequence: TGTGCCAGCAGTCCCCGGGACAGGGGGTCACCCCTCCACTTT. Residues: CASSPRDRGSPLHF.

The J gene is TRBJ1-4, the V gene TRBV5-1; the D gene is possibly TRBD1 (6 bases). CDR1 SGHRS and CDR2 YFSETQ come from the germline V gene. Trimming stripped 2 bases from V and 8 bases from J, with 13 bases between. The CDR3 covers 14 residues. The DNA for the CDR3 is TGCGCCAGCAGCTTACGAGACAGGAAAGAAAAACTGTTTTTT. Translation gives CASSLRDRKEKLFF.

The genes are TRBV30 and TRBJ1-2, with D perhaps matching TRBD1 (5 bases). The ends were cut back, 5 bases at V and 4 bases at J, with 14 bases in the middle. Germline V gives CDR1 GTSNPN, CDR2 SVGIG (reference sequence). This CDR3 spans 13 amino acids. The CDR3 DNA reads as TGTGCCTGGGGGACTAGGGGCCGCTATGGCTACACCTTC. This translates into CAWGTRGRYGYTF.

This clone has at least ten counts. The V call is TRBV3-1 (or the pseudogene TRBV3-2), the J call TRBJ2-2; the D gene is possibly TRBD2 (6 bases). Germline loops: CDR1 LGHDT, CDR2 YNNKEL (reference sequence). The CDR3 covers 17 residues. V lost 4 bases and J lost 1, with 16 bases in between. Here the CDR3 reads CASSPFPGLKNTGELFF. The CDR3 DNA sequence: TGTGCCAGCAGCCCCTTCCCGGGACTCAAGAACACCGGGGAGCTGTTTTTT.

The V and J genes are TRBV10-3 and TRBJ2-6; D is unclear. The V gene's germline CDR1 is ENHRY and CDR2 SYGVKD. This CDR3 comprises 13 residues. V lost 8 bases, J lost 1 base, and 6 bases lay in between. The CDR3 DNA sequence: TGTGCCATCGCACGGTCTGGGGCCAACGTCCTGACTTTC. This codes for CAIARSGANVLTF.

V is TRBV7-2 and J is TRBJ2-7, with 7 bases matching TRBD2. Germline V gene lookup returns CDR1 SGHTA and CDR2 FQGNSA. The CDR3 loop spans 15 amino acids. Trimming removed 5 bases from V and 6 bases from J; junction bases left unmatched: 13. The CDR3 nucleotides are TGTGCCAGCAGCCTAATAGCGGGTCGGAAGGGCGAGCAGTACTTC. Protein sequence: CASSLIAGRKGEQYF.

The V gene is TRBV10-2, the J gene TRBJ1-4; D gene unclear. Germline loops: CDR1 WSHSY, CDR2 SAAADI. The V and J ends lost 8 bases and 4 bases respectively, with 11 bases between them. The CDR3 loop spans 13 amino acids. CDR3 region: CASAWRDNEKLFF. CDR3 nucleotide sequence: TGCGCCAGCGCCTGGAGGGATAATGAAAAACTGTTTTTT.

This clone was found once. The rearrangement joins TRBV28 to TRBJ1-2; D is perhaps TRBD1 (5 bases). CDR1 and CDR2 from the germline V gene are MDHEN and SYDVKM. This CDR3 is built from 13 residues. V was cut by 3 bases and J by 3 bases, with 8 bases left in between. This CDR3 is CASSFGGDYGYTF. CDR3 bases: TGTGCCAGCAGTTTCGGGGGTGACTATGGCTACACCTTC.

The V call is TRBV6-5, the J call TRBJ1-2; the D gene is possibly TRBD1 (6 bases). Germline V gene lookup returns CDR1 MNHEY and CDR2 SVGAGI. This CDR3 has 14 residues. Trimming removed 6 bases at V and 4 bases at J, with 15 bases between. The CDR3 DNA reads as TGTGCCAGCAGAAACACCAGGGGTTCCTATGGCTACACCTTC. Translating gives CASRNTRGSYGYTF.

The rearrangement uses TRBV2 and TRBJ2-3; 7 positions agree with TRBD1. The CDR3 consists of 15 residues. J was trimmed by 1 base and V by 8 bases; bases with no gene match: 9. Per the germline V gene, CDR1 is SNHLY and CDR2 is FYNNEI. CDR3 in DNA: TGTGCCAGCCGACAACAGGGGTATGGCACAGATACGCAGTATTTT. Translated, it gives CASRQQGYGTDTQYF.

The V and J genes are TRBV7-9 and TRBJ2-2; D gene uncertain. Germline-derived CDR1 and CDR2 are SEHNR and FQNEAQ (reference sequence). The CDR3 covers 13 residues. V lost 5 bases, J lost 6 bases, and 10 bases lay in between. The CDR3 DNA follows: TGTGCCAGCAGCCCCCGGCTAGCCGGGGAGCTGTTTTTT. As protein: CASSPRLAGELFF. The variable domain in full, with the rest retrieved from reference TRBV7-9 and TRBJ2-2, is DTGVSQNPRHKITKRGQNVTFRCDPISEHNRLYWYRQTLGQGPEFLTYFQNEAQLEKSRLLSDRFSAERPKGSFSTLEIQRTEQGDSAMYLCASSPRLAGELFFGEGSRLTVL.

This clone was recorded a few times. V gene TRBV29-1 combines with J gene TRBJ1-6; tentatively, D is TRBD1 (5 bases). Germline V gives CDR1 SQVTM, CDR2 ANQGSEA. The CDR3 is 13 residues long. The V gene lost 6 bases and the J gene lost 6 bases, with 12 bases spanning the gap. CDR3 protein: CSVRRQINSPLHF. Here the CDR3 DNA reads TGCAGCGTCCGGAGACAGATTAATTCACCCCTCCACTTT.

J is TRBJ2-6 and V is TRBV18; 8 bases map to TRBD1. Germline V gene sequence: CDR1 KGHSH, CDR2 LQKENI. This CDR3 contains 20 residues. Trimming took 3 bases from V and 0 from J; bases not matched to a gene: 13. This CDR3 reads CASSPPETGDYFSGANVLTF. The CDR3 DNA reads TGTGCCAGCTCACCCCCCGAGACAGGGGATTACTTCTCTGGGGCCAACGTCCTGACTTTC.

This rearrangement joins TRBV7-4 to TRBJ1-5, with D possibly being TRBD1 (6 bases). Germline CDR1 SGHVT, CDR2 SQSDAQ. CDR3 length equals 15 residues. The V end lost 4 bases, the J end lost 4 bases, and 14 bases lay between the germline ends. CDR3 sequence (DNA): TGTGCCAGCAGCTCATGGGGACACCTTAATCAGCCCCAGCATTTT. This translates into CASSSWGHLNQPQHF.

The CDR3 sequence: CASSLIAGESFYSYEQFF. The CDR3 region has the DNA TGTGCCAGCAGCTTAATAGCGGGGGAGTCGTTTTATTCTTATGAGCAGTTCTTC. The rearrangement joins TRBV7-9 to TRBJ2-1; 9 bases are shared with TRBD2. The V segment lost 2 bases and the J segment 8 bases; nucleotides outside the gene matches: 16. CDR3 length equals 18 residues. CDR1 and CDR2 (germline): SEHNR, FQNEAQ (reference sequence).

V is TRBV2 and J is TRBJ1-2, with D perhaps matching TRBD1 (5 bases). The V end was cut by 6 bases, the J end by 8 bases, with 19 bases between. Germline V lookup: CDR1 SNHLY, CDR2 FYNNEI. The CDR3 consists of 14 residues. The CDR3: CASRRQNSGGGYTF. The CDR3, as DNA: TGTGCCAGCAGGAGGCAGAACTCCGGGGGGGGCTACACCTTC.

The rearrangement links TRBV28 to TRBJ1-2; D perhaps matches TRBD1 (6 bases). Germline V CDR1 and CDR2: MDHEN, SYDVKM. The CDR3 length is 13 residues. V was clipped by 6 bases and J by 8 bases, with 16 bases between them. CDR3 nucleotide sequence: TGTGCCAGCAGCCAAGGACAGCAAGAGGGCTACACCTTC. Its translation is CASSQGQQEGYTF.

This clone was seen once. This chain uses TRBV2 with TRBJ1-4; 8 bases fit TRBD1. Germline-derived CDR1 and CDR2 are SNHLY and FYNNEI. V trimming: 8 bases; J trimming: 7 bases; junction bases outside the gene matches: 6. The CDR3 extends over 13 amino acids. The CDR3 DNA reads TGTGCCAGCTCCGGGACAGGCTTTGAAAAACTGTTTTTT. Its protein product is CASSGTGFEKLFF. Full variable domain (outside the CDR3, taken from reference TRBV2 and TRBJ1-4): EPEVTQTPSHQVTQMGQEVILRCVPISNHLYFYWYRQILGQKVEFLVSFYNNEISEKSEIFDDQFSVERPDGSNFTLKIRSTKLEDSAMYFCASSGTGFEKLFFGSGTQLSVL.

The chain combines TRBV4-1 with TRBJ1-2; a possible D gene is TRBD1 (6 bases). V was clipped by 0 bases and J by 0 bases, with 20 bases between them. This CDR3 is 19 amino acids long. Looked up from germline, CDR1 is MGHRA and CDR2 is YSYEKL. CDR3 loop: CASSQDVRILGGPNYGYTF. As DNA, the CDR3 is TGCGCCAGCAGCCAAGATGTTCGGATATTGGGGGGGCCTAACTATGGCTACACCTTC.

This sequence joins TRBV6-5 and TRBJ2-7; TRBD1 matches at 7 bases. The length of the CDR3 is 12 residues. Germline V gives CDR1 MNHEY, CDR2 SVGAGI. CDR3 sequence: CASSSPGTALHV. Written as DNA, the CDR3 is TGTGCCAGCAGTTCGCCAGGGACAGCCCTGCACGTC.

The chain carries TRBV18 and TRBJ2-1; TRBD1 matches 9 bases. CDR1 and CDR2 from the germline V gene are KGHSH and LQKENI. The CDR3 spans 14 residues. The V and J ends lost 5 bases and 8 bases, in that order; junction bases with no gene match: 7. The CDR3 region has the DNA TGTGCCAGCTCAGCGAACAGGGGGCACTATGAGCAGTTCTTC. Its protein is CASSANRGHYEQFF. The full variable domain, rest sourced from reference TRBV18 and TRBJ2-1, is NAGVMQNPRHLVRRRGQEARLRCSPMKGHSHVYWYRQLPEEGLKFMVYLQKENIIDESGMPKERFSAEFPKEGPSILRIQQVVRGDSAAYFCASSANRGHYEQFFGPGTRLTVL.

This clone was recorded once. V gene TRBV6-1 combines with J gene TRBJ1-5; maybe TRBD1 (6 bases). The CDR3 contains 13 residues. Germline V CDR1 and CDR2: MNHNS, SASEGT. Trimming took off 2 bases at V and 7 bases at J, with 9 bases between the two ends. The CDR3 region has the DNA TGTGCCAGCAGTGAAAGGGGGGGGCAGCCCCAGCATTTT. As protein: CASSERGGQPQHF.

J is TRBJ1-2 and V is TRBV7-2, with a tentative D call TRBD1 (5 bases). Germline V lookup: CDR1 SGHTA, CDR2 FQGNSA. CDR3 size: 14 residues. Trimming shortened V by 4 bases and J by 4 bases, and 13 bases separated the two germline ends. The CDR3 bases are TGTGCCAGCAGCTCAGTCAGGGTTGGCTATGGCTACACCTTC. This translates into CASSSVRVGYGYTF.

This clone was observed a single time. The CDR3 region has the DNA TGTGCCAGCAGCGCTCCGCTAGACAGGGGATTCTCTGGAAACACCATATATTTT. Translated, it gives CASSAPLDRGFSGNTIYF. The chain uses TRBV9 and TRBJ1-3, with 8 positions matching TRBD1. V shed 3 bases, J shed 0 bases, and the junction held 11 bases outside the gene matches. Germline CDR1 is SGDLS and CDR2 is YYNGEE. This CDR3 has 18 residues.

The chain joins TRBV5-8 to TRBJ1-1, with D uncertain. Germline lookup yields CDR1 SGHTS and CDR2 YDEGEE. The CDR3 is 13 amino acids. Trimming took off 4 bases at V and 6 bases at J, with 13 bases between the two ends. The CDR3 here is CASSRSLYAEAFF. In DNA, the CDR3 is TGTGCCAGCAGCCGGTCGTTATATGCTGAAGCTTTCTTT.